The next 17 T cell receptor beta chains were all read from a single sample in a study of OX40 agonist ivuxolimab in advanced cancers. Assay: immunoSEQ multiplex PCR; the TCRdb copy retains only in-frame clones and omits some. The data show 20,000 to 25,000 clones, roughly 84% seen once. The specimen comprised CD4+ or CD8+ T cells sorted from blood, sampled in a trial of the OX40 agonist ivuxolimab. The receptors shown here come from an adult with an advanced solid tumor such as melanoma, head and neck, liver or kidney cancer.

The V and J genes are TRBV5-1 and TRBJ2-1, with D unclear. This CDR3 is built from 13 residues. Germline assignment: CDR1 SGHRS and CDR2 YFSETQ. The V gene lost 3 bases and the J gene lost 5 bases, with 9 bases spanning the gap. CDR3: CASSSGGDNEQFF. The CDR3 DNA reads TGCGCCAGCAGCTCTGGTGGGGACAATGAGCAGTTCTTC.

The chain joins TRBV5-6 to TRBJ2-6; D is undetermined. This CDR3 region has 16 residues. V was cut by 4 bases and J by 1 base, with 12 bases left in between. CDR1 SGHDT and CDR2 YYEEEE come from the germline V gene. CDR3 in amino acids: CASSLTSGSGANVLTF. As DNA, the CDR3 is TGTGCCAGCAGCCTAACCTCAGGATCTGGGGCCAACGTCCTGACTTTC.

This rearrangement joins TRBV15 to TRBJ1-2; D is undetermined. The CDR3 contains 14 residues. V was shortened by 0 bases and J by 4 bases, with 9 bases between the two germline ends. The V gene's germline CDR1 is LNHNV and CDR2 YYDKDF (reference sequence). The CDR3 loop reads CATSRDRRSYGYTF. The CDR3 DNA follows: TGTGCCACCAGCAGAGATCGGCGGAGCTATGGCTACACCTTC.

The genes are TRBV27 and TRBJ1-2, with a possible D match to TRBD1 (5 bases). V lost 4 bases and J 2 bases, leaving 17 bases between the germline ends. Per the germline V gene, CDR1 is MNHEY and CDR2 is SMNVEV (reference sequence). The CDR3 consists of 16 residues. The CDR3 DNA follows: TGTGCCAGCAGTTCAGCCTCAGGGAAAGAGAACTATGGCTACACCTTC. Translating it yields CASSSASGKENYGYTF.

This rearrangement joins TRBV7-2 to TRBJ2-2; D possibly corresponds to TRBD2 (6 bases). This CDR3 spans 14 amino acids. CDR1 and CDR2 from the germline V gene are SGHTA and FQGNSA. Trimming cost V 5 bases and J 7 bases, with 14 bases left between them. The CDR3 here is CASSPRMGGGELFF. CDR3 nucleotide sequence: TGTGCCAGCAGCCCCCGGATGGGGGGCGGGGAGCTGTTTTTT.

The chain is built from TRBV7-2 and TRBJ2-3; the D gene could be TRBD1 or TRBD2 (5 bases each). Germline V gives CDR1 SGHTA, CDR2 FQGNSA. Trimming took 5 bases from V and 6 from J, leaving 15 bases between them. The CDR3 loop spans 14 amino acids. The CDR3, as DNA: TGTGCCAGCAGCGGGACCTACACCGCCGATACGCAGTATTTT. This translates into CASSGTYTADTQYF.

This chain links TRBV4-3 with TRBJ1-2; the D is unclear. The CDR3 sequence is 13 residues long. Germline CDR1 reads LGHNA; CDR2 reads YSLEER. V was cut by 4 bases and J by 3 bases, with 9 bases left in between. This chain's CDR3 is CASSPTRDYGYTF. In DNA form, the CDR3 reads TGCGCCAGCAGCCCGACAAGGGACTATGGCTACACCTTC.

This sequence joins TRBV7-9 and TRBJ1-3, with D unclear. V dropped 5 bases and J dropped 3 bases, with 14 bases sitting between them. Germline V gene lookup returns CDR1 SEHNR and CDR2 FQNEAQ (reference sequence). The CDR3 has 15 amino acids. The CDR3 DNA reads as TGTGCCAGCAGCCCTCCCCCCAGGTTTGGAAACACCATATATTTT. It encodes CASSPPPRFGNTIYF.

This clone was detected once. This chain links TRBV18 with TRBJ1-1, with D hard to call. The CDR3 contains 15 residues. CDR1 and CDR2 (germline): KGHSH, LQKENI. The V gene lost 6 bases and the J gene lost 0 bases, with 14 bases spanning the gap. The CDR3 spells CASSPGPLMNTEAFF. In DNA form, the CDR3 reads TGTGCCAGCTCCCCCGGCCCGCTCATGAACACTGAAGCTTTCTTT.

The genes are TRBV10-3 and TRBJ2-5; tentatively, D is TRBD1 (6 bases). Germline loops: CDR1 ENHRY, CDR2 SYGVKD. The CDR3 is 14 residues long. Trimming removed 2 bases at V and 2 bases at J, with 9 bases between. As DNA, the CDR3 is TGTGCCATCAGTGAGGCAGGGGCGCAAGAGACCCAGTACTTC. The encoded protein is CAISEAGAQETQYF.

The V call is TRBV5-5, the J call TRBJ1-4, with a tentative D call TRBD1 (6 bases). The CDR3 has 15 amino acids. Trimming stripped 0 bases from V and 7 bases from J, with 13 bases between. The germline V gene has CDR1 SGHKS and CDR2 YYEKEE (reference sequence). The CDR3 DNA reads TGTGCCAGCAGCTTGGGTGAGGCCAGGGGTGAAAAACTGTTTTTT. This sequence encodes CASSLGEARGEKLFF.

The CDR3 DNA is TGCGCCAGCAGCCTAAATACTAATGAAGCTTTCTTT. It codes for CASSLNTNEAFF. The chain uses TRBV5-1 and TRBJ1-1; D is unclear. CDR1 and CDR2 from the germline V gene are SGHRS and YFSETQ. The CDR3 totals 12 residues. Trimming shortened V by 4 bases and J by 7 bases, and 11 bases separated the two germline ends.

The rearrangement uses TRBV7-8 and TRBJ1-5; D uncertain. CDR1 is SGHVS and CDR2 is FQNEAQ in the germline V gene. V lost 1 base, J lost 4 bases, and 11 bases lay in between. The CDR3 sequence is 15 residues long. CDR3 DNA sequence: TGTGCCAGCAGCTTAGGAAGAAGTAGTAATCAGCCCCAGCATTTT. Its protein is CASSLGRSSNQPQHF.

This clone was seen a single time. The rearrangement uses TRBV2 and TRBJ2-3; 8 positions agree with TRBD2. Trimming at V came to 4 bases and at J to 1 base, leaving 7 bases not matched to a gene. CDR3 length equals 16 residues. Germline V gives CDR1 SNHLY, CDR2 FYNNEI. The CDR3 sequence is CASSVLPAGGTDTQYF. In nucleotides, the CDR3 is TGTGCCAGCAGTGTGCTTCCAGCGGGGGGCACAGATACGCAGTATTTT.

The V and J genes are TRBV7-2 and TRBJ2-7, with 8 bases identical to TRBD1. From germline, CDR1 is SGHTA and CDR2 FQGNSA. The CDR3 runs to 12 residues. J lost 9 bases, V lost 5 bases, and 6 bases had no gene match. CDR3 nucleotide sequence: TGTGCCAGCAGCCGAGGACAGGGAGGGCAGTACTTC. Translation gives CASSRGQGGQYF.

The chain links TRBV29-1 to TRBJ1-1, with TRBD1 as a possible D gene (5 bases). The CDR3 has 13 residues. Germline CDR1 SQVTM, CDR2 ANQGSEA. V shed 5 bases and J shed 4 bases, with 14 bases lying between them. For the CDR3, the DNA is TGCAGCGTTCTCGAGGGGTTGGTCACTGAAGCTTTCTTT. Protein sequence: CSVLEGLVTEAFF.

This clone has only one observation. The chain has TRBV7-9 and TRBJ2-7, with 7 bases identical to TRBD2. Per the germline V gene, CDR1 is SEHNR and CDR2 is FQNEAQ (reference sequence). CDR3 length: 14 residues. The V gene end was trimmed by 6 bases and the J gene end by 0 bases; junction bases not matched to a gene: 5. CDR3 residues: CASSFLADSYEQYF. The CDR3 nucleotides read TGTGCCAGCAGTTTTCTAGCGGACTCCTACGAGCAGTACTTC.